This T cell receptor (beta chain) originates from a study of T cell responses to AZD1222 COVID-19 vaccine. Study-wide results and limits: Distributed over spike, vaccine-associated CD4 TCRs predominated at 160-218 and 743-854. Nearly half of spike-specific TCRs reportedly go after variant regions that carry no mutations. Repertoires in all cases were sampled only once the peak T cell response had passed.

Trimming left V 0 bases short and J 4 bases short, with 12 bases between. There are 15 residues in the CDR3. Germline CDR1 and CDR2: MNHNS and SASEGT. Libraries were prepared by immunoSEQ multiplex PCR; TCRdb keeps only in-frame clonotypes and omits some of them. In the table there are 200,000 to 250,000 clones, 93% of which are singletons. This clone was detected only once. Its antigen is undetermined. The starting material was peripheral blood, obtained on day 0 of MenACWY control vaccination. The clonotype was recovered from an adult in good health. The V gene is TRBV6-1, the J gene TRBJ1-2, with D possibly being TRBD1 (6 bases). This CDR3 is CASSEAGGVTYGYTF. In DNA, the CDR3 is TGTGCCAGCAGTGAAGCTGGGGGCGTGACCTATGGCTACACCTTC.